These 6 T cell receptor beta chains were sequenced from one sample in a study of blood T cell repertoires in COVID-19. This table comes from immunoSEQ multiplex PCR, and its TCRdb copy is limited to in-frame clones, with some not included. The sample has fewer than 150,000 clones, roughly 80% seen once. The sequenced sample was peripheral blood. These receptors all come from a woman younger than 45 who had recovered from COVID-19.

V and J are TRBV15 and TRBJ1-1, with TRBD1 matching 9 bases. From germline, CDR1 is LNHNV and CDR2 YYDKDF (reference sequence). The CDR3 is made up of 15 amino acids. J gave up 5 bases and V 1 base, and 5 bases lay outside the gene matches. The CDR3: CATSRGGTGLTEAFF. Written as DNA, the CDR3 is TGTGCCACCAGCAGAGGCGGGACAGGGTTAACTGAAGCTTTCTTT. The full variable domain, rest sourced from reference TRBV15 and TRBJ1-1, is DAMVIQNPRYQVTQFGKPVTLSCSQTLNHNVMYWYQQKSSQAPKLLFHYYDKDFNNEADTPDNFQSRRPNTSFCFLDIRSPGLGDTAMYLCATSRGGTGLTEAFFGQGTRLTVV.

The chain employs TRBV12-3 or TRBV12-4 and TRBJ1-1; no firm D call. V dropped 3 bases and J dropped 1 base, with 6 bases sitting between them. The CDR3 has 13 amino acids. The DNA of the CDR3 is TGTGCCAGCAGTTTGGAGGAGAACACTGAAGCTTTCTTT. This sequence encodes CASSLEENTEAFF.

The chain couples TRBV3-1 (or the pseudogene TRBV3-2) to TRBJ1-5, with D possibly TRBD1 on 5 matching bases. V gave up 3 bases and J gave up 5 bases, with 11 bases separating them. The CDR3 consists of 14 residues. CDR1 and CDR2 from the germline V gene are LGHDT and YNNKEL (reference sequence). The CDR3 sequence is CASSQPGDYQPQHF. CDR3 in DNA: TGTGCCAGCAGCCAGCCGGGGGATTATCAGCCCCAGCATTTT.

The sample holds a few counts of this clone. This rearrangement joins TRBV19 to TRBJ1-6; 7 bases map to TRBD1. The CDR3 is 13 residues long. Per the germline V gene, CDR1 is LNHDA and CDR2 is SQIVND (reference sequence). V gave up 5 bases and J gave up 8 bases; unmatched junction bases: 3. DNA for the CDR3: TGTGCCAGTAGTTCACAGGGGTATTCACCCCTCCACTTT. This codes for CASSSQGYSPLHF.

The chain combines TRBV9 with TRBJ2-7; 11 bases are shared with TRBD1. Germline V lookup: CDR1 SGDLS, CDR2 YYNGEE. The CDR3 runs to 17 residues. Germline trimming cut 0 bases from V and 5 bases from J; bases unmatched to any gene: 10. As DNA, the CDR3 is TGTGCCAGCAGCGTAGGAATTTTGGGACAGGGGGTCAACGAGCAGTACTTC. Translating it yields CASSVGILGQGVNEQYF.

The chain links TRBV6-1 to TRBJ1-2; no clear D. The CDR3 is 13 amino acids. Germline lookup yields CDR1 MNHNS and CDR2 SASEGT. V was shortened by 1 base and J by 7 bases, with 10 bases between the two germline ends. DNA of the CDR3: TGTGCCAGCAGTGAAGAGGCGGGCAGTGGCTACACCTTC. Amino acids: CASSEEAGSGYTF.